The present TCR beta chain was sequenced within a study of blood T cells in healthy people across ages. A second PCR of about 6 to 11 cycles used a sample-barcoded 5' primer and a J-beta primer mix. Each CDR3 protein gets one entry after TCRdb re-called the 5' RACE reads with MiXCR. In the table there are over a million distinct CDR3 sequences, roughly 43% of which are singletons. Points on this clonotype: The target antigen is unknown.

General study results and limits: The donors' CMV status was not determined, possibly confounding changes in expanded clonotypes. Diversity estimates from one million T cells were considered underestimates. Across the age range, TCR beta diversity per million T cells fell in a roughly linear way.

Trimming at V came to 4 bases and at J to 5 bases, leaving 6 bases not matched to a gene. Germline values: CDR1 ENHRY, CDR2 SYGVKD. CDR3 size: 14 residues. Sequenced sample: blood. This TCR was recovered from a young woman in good health. The gene calls are TRBV10-3 and TRBJ2-5, with 8 positions matching TRBD1. The CDR3 nucleotides are TGTGCCATCAGTGCCGGACAGGGCGGGGAGACCCAGTACTTC. Its protein is CAISAGQGGETQYF.